The rows below give T cell receptor beta chains drawn from one sample of a study of blood T cells in healthy people across ages. TCRdb independently ran MiXCR on the 5' RACE reads; one entry per CDR3 protein. The table includes more than 650,000 distinct CDR3 sequences, about 53% detected once. The sample was blood. These receptors originate from an elderly man in good health. Each CDR3 is given with its conserved first and last residue. Each record gives: D gene, J gene, V gene, clone size, CDR3 DNA, CDR3 protein. The D gene is left open where the match is weak. Size tells how often a clone was seen (once, few, many) or the class of an expanded clone, and some rows leave it out.

.	TRBJ2-7	TRBV7-8	.	TGTGCCAGCAGCTTCGCCTTGCTGGGTTACGAGCAGTACTTC	CASSFALLGYEQYF
.	TRBJ2-7	TRBV27	few	TGTGCCAGCAGCTCAACAGGGCTACCCTCCTACGAGCAGTACTTC	CASSSTGLPSYEQYF
TRBD1	TRBJ2-7	TRBV18	.	TGTGCCAGCTCACCACAGCCGGGACAGGGGTACGAGCAGTACTTC	CASSPQPGQGYEQYF
.	TRBJ1-2	TRBV9	.	TGTGCCAGCAGCGCCGAATCCGGGACTCACTATGGCTACACCTTC	CASSAESGTHYGYTF
.	TRBJ2-1	TRBV30	.	TGTGCCTGGAGTGGTGGGAGTACAACGAGGTTCTTC	CAWSGGSTTRFF
TRBD2	TRBJ2-3	TRBV12-3/TRBV12-4	.	TGTGCCAGCAGTTTCGGACTAGCGGGACCCACAGATACGCAGTATTTT	CASSFGLAGPTDTQYF
TRBD1	TRBJ2-7	TRBV18	few	TGTGCCAGCTCACAGGGACAGGGGAGGATGGTCGAGCAGTACTTC	CASSQGQGRMVEQYF
.	TRBJ2-6	TRBV27	.	TGTGCCAGCAGAGTGTTCGGGGCCAACGTCCTGACTTTC	CASRVFGANVLTF
TRBD2	TRBJ2-1	TRBV7-3	.	TGTGCCAGCAGCTTATCACTAGCGGAGCCTACGGATGAGCAGTTCTTC	CASSLSLAEPTDEQFF
.	TRBJ1-2	TRBV29-1	.	TGCAGCGTTGAAGATCGCGGGCAGACTAACTATGGCTACACCTTC	CSVEDRGQTNYGYTF
TRBD2	TRBJ2-5	TRBV2	.	TGTGCCAGCTGCCTAGCCCTTACTAGCGGGATTTACGAGACCCAGTACTTC	CASCLALTSGIYETQYF
.	TRBJ2-1	TRBV12-3/TRBV12-4	.	TGTGCCAGCAGATACGGCAGTAACAATGAGCAGTTCTTC	CASRYGSNNEQFF
TRBD2	TRBJ2-7	TRBV27	.	TGTGCCAGCATCCCCACAGCGGGAGGATCCTACGAGCAGTACTTC	CASIPTAGGSYEQYF
TRBD1	TRBJ2-7	TRBV7-2	.	TGTGCCAGCAGGCGGGACAGGGCGGTCGTGTACTTC	CASRRDRAVVYF
.	TRBJ2-1	TRBV14	once	TGTGCCAGCAGCCAAGATTCCCGAGCGGTCTCCTACAATGAGCAGTTCTTC	CASSQDSRAVSYNEQFF
.	TRBJ1-6	TRBV25-1	.	TGTGCCAGCAGTGTGGCCCCGGATTCACCCCTCCACTTT	CASSVAPDSPLHF
TRBD2	TRBJ2-1	TRBV27	.	TGTGCCAGCAGTTTAATGAACCTAGCGGGAGTTGAGCAGTTCTTC	CASSLMNLAGVEQFF
TRBD2	TRBJ2-3	TRBV29-1	.	TGCAGCTATGGACTAGCGGGGGGTACCACAGATACGCAGTATTTT	CSYGLAGGTTDTQYF
.	TRBJ2-6	TRBV27	few	TGTGCCAGCAGTTTAATCTCTGGGGCCAACGTCCTGACTTTC	CASSLISGANVLTF
TRBD1	TRBJ2-7	TRBV12-3/TRBV12-4	many	TGTGCCAGCAGTGGACAGGGGGCCTACGAGCAGTACTTC	CASSGQGAYEQYF
.	TRBJ2-7	TRBV29-1	few	TGCAGCGTTGAAGATCCCGGCGGCCCTACCCAGCAGTACTTC	CSVEDPGGPTQQYF
.	TRBJ1-4	TRBV9	.	TGTGCCAGCAGCGTAGGGGGGGCCCTCGTCGTAAATGAAAAACTGTTTTTT	CASSVGGALVVNEKLFF
.	TRBJ1-5	TRBV7-2	few	TGTGCCAGCAGCTTCGGTGGACAGTCGCAGCCCCAGCATTTT	CASSFGGQSQPQHF
.	TRBJ1-6	TRBV6-5	.	TGTGCCAGCAGGGCCGCCCTTGGGAGGAATTCACCCCTCCACTTT	CASRAALGRNSPLHF
.	TRBJ1-2	TRBV28	.	TGTGCCAGCAGTCCTCAAACTGTCCAGGGAGGGGGGAATGGCTACACCTTC	CASSPQTVQGGGNGYTF
.	TRBJ2-1	TRBV29-1	few	TGCAGCGGGACCGGGACCTCAGAGGAGCAGTTCTTC	CSGTGTSEEQFF
.	TRBJ1-2	TRBV5-1	.	TGCGCCAGCAGCTTGGATGGGGACACCCGTGGTGGCTACACCTTC	CASSLDGDTRGGYTF
.	TRBJ1-2	TRBV6-5	.	TGTGCCAGCAGTTACTCGAGCGGGGGGGGTAACTATGGCTACACCTTC	CASSYSSGGGNYGYTF